The rows below give T cell receptor beta chains drawn from one sample of a study of control samples from healthy donors and cancer patients. This table comes from immunoSEQ multiplex PCR, and its TCRdb copy is limited to in-frame clones, with some not included. The sample consists of 20,000 to 30,000 clones, approximately 90% of them appearing once. The specimen sequenced was PBMCs. Receptors originate from a man between 50 and 59 years old with lung cancer. CDR3s include the opening cysteine and the closing phenylalanine or tryptophan. Fields, in order: J gene, D gene, V gene, clone size, CDR3 protein, CDR3 DNA. D genes are given only for firm matches. Rows may omit the clone size; those that give it use once, few, many or a size class.

J gene: TRBJ2-7
D gene: -
V gene: TRBV7-2
clone size: -
CDR3 protein: CASSLGNRYEQYF
CDR3 DNA: TGTGCCAGCAGCTTAGGTAACCGTTACGAGCAGTACTTC

J gene: TRBJ1-1
D gene: -
V gene: TRBV5-1
clone size: -
CDR3 protein: CASSVRGDTEAFF
CDR3 DNA: TGCGCCAGCAGTGTGAGGGGGGACACTGAAGCTTTCTTT

J gene: TRBJ1-3
D gene: TRBD1
V gene: TRBV7-6
clone size: -
CDR3 protein: CASSLTGGISGNTIYF
CDR3 DNA: TGTGCCAGCAGCTTGACAGGGGGAATCTCTGGAAACACCATATATTTT

J gene: TRBJ1-2
D gene: -
V gene: TRBV30
clone size: -
CDR3 protein: CAWSYNYGYTF
CDR3 DNA: TGTGCCTGGAGTTATAACTATGGCTACACCTTC

J gene: TRBJ2-2
D gene: -
V gene: TRBV28
clone size: -
CDR3 protein: CASSLSGTRGTGELFF
CDR3 DNA: TGTGCCAGCAGTTTATCAGGAACCAGGGGAACCGGGGAGCTGTTTTTT

J gene: TRBJ2-1
D gene: TRBD1
V gene: TRBV11-2
clone size: -
CDR3 protein: CASSLDRGSYNEQFF
CDR3 DNA: TGTGCCAGCAGCTTAGACAGGGGGTCCTACAATGAGCAGTTCTTC

J gene: TRBJ1-1
D gene: -
V gene: TRBV29-1
clone size: once
CDR3 protein: CSVGDPNTEAFF
CDR3 DNA: TGCAGCGTTGGGGACCCGAACACTGAAGCTTTCTTT

J gene: TRBJ2-2
D gene: -
V gene: TRBV7-2
clone size: once
CDR3 protein: CASSPELFGELFF
CDR3 DNA: TGTGCCAGCAGCCCCGAGCTATTCGGGGAGCTGTTTTTT

J gene: TRBJ2-4
D gene: TRBD2
V gene: TRBV4-1
clone size: -
CDR3 protein: CASSPRARREVENIQYF
CDR3 DNA: TGCGCCAGCAGCCCTAGAGCCAGGCGGGAGGTCGAAAACATTCAGTACTTC

J gene: TRBJ2-5
D gene: -
V gene: TRBV11-1
clone size: -
CDR3 protein: CASSSDSVKETQYF
CDR3 DNA: TGTGCCAGCAGCTCCGATTCCGTAAAAGAGACCCAGTACTTC

J gene: TRBJ1-2
D gene: -
V gene: TRBV5-1
clone size: -
CDR3 protein: CASSLALQTGGYTF
CDR3 DNA: TGCGCCAGCAGCTTGGCGCTCCAAACGGGGGGCTACACCTTC

J gene: TRBJ1-4
D gene: -
V gene: TRBV7-2
clone size: -
CDR3 protein: CASSPVAGPNEKLFF
CDR3 DNA: TGTGCCAGCAGCCCAGTAGCTGGGCCTAATGAAAAACTGTTTTTT

J gene: TRBJ2-6
D gene: -
V gene: TRBV6-2/TRBV6-3
clone size: large
CDR3 protein: CASSYSAYDSGANVLTF
CDR3 DNA: TGTGCCAGCAGTTACTCTGCCTACGACTCTGGGGCCAACGTCCTGACTTTC

J gene: TRBJ2-7
D gene: -
V gene: TRBV12-5
clone size: -
CDR3 protein: CASGSSGHDEQYF
CDR3 DNA: TGTGCTAGTGGTTCCTCGGGACACGACGAGCAGTACTTC

J gene: TRBJ2-1
D gene: -
V gene: TRBV6-6
clone size: -
CDR3 protein: CASTQDSAWVYEQFF
CDR3 DNA: TGTGCCAGCACCCAGGACTCTGCTTGGGTGTATGAGCAGTTCTTC

J gene: TRBJ2-5
D gene: -
V gene: TRBV27
clone size: -
CDR3 protein: CASSLGHQETQYF
CDR3 DNA: TGTGCCAGCAGTTTAGGTCACCAAGAGACCCAGTACTTC

J gene: TRBJ2-5
D gene: -
V gene: TRBV2
clone size: -
CDR3 protein: CASSFGQQETQYF
CDR3 DNA: TGTGCCAGCAGCTTTGGACAGCAAGAGACCCAGTACTTC

J gene: TRBJ2-5
D gene: -
V gene: TRBV5-4
clone size: -
CDR3 protein: CASSFRNPGGETQYF
CDR3 DNA: TGTGCCAGCAGCTTTCGGAACCCCGGGGGAGAGACCCAGTACTTC

J gene: TRBJ2-5
D gene: TRBD2
V gene: TRBV10-3
clone size: once
CDR3 protein: CASRPGGIETQYF
CDR3 DNA: TGTGCCTCACGCCCCGGGGGGATAGAGACCCAGTACTTC

J gene: TRBJ2-3
D gene: -
V gene: TRBV6-5
clone size: -
CDR3 protein: CASRRTVEVDTQYF
CDR3 DNA: TGTGCCAGCAGGAGGACGGTGGAGGTGGATACGCAGTATTTT

J gene: TRBJ1-1
D gene: TRBD1
V gene: TRBV6-2/TRBV6-3
clone size: -
CDR3 protein: CASSYRGTANTEAFF
CDR3 DNA: TGTGCCAGCAGTTATAGGGGGACAGCAAACACTGAAGCTTTCTTT

J gene: TRBJ2-3
D gene: -
V gene: TRBV6-2/TRBV6-3
clone size: once
CDR3 protein: CASSKQGWGTDTQYF
CDR3 DNA: TGTGCCAGCAGTAAACAGGGCTGGGGCACAGATACGCAGTATTTT

J gene: TRBJ1-5
D gene: TRBD1
V gene: TRBV19
clone size: -
CDR3 protein: CASSAPRQGRNQPQHF
CDR3 DNA: TGTGCCAGTAGTGCACCCCGACAGGGTCGCAATCAGCCCCAGCATTTT

J gene: TRBJ1-6
D gene: -
V gene: TRBV6-4
clone size: -
CDR3 protein: CASSEGQLGNSPLHF
CDR3 DNA: TGTGCCAGCAGTGAGGGACAACTCGGAAATTCACCCCTCCACTTT

J gene: TRBJ1-1
D gene: -
V gene: TRBV10-3
clone size: once
CDR3 protein: CAISESREVAEAFF
CDR3 DNA: TGTGCCATCAGTGAGTCTCGGGAAGTCGCTGAAGCTTTCTTT

J gene: TRBJ2-6
D gene: TRBD1
V gene: TRBV5-4
clone size: -
CDR3 protein: CATKQGATAGANVLTF
CDR3 DNA: TGTGCCACCAAACAGGGGGCAACTGCTGGGGCCAACGTCCTGACTTTC

J gene: TRBJ2-3
D gene: -
V gene: TRBV7-3
clone size: -
CDR3 protein: CASSLGQLGTDTQYF
CDR3 DNA: TGTGCCAGCAGCTTAGGGCAGCTTGGCACAGATACGCAGTATTTT

J gene: TRBJ2-3
D gene: -
V gene: TRBV11-3
clone size: -
CDR3 protein: CASSSGSIDTQYF
CDR3 DNA: TGTGCCAGCAGCTCCGGGTCGATAGATACGCAGTATTTT

J gene: TRBJ2-7
D gene: -
V gene: TRBV9
clone size: -
CDR3 protein: CASSESGGSYEQYF
CDR3 DNA: TGTGCCAGCAGCGAGAGTGGGGGATCCTACGAGCAGTACTTC

J gene: TRBJ2-1
D gene: -
V gene: TRBV13
clone size: -
CDR3 protein: CASSAWAGGKNEQFF
CDR3 DNA: TGTGCCAGCAGCGCCTGGGCAGGGGGGAAGAATGAGCAGTTCTTC

J gene: TRBJ2-5
D gene: TRBD2
V gene: TRBV3-1/TRBV3-2
clone size: -
CDR3 protein: CASSEELGLALRETQYF
CDR3 DNA: TGTGCCAGCAGCGAAGAATTAGGACTAGCGTTGCGAGAGACCCAGTACTTC

J gene: TRBJ1-5
D gene: -
V gene: TRBV11-3
clone size: large
CDR3 protein: CASSRGWVGIYNQPQHF
CDR3 DNA: TGTGCCAGCAGCCGGGGGTGGGTGGGTATATACAATCAGCCCCAGCATTTT

J gene: TRBJ1-3
D gene: -
V gene: TRBV3-1/TRBV3-2
clone size: -
CDR3 protein: CASSPRRTGNTIYF
CDR3 DNA: TGTGCCAGCAGCCCCCGTAGGACTGGAAACACCATATATTTT

J gene: TRBJ2-2
D gene: -
V gene: TRBV7-3
clone size: -
CDR3 protein: CASSLDGSSGGELFF
CDR3 DNA: TGTGCCAGCAGCTTAGACGGCTCCAGTGGCGGGGAGCTGTTTTTT

J gene: TRBJ1-2
D gene: -
V gene: TRBV5-4
clone size: few
CDR3 protein: CASSSFKGGYGYTF
CDR3 DNA: TGTGCCAGCAGCTCCTTTAAGGGAGGCTATGGCTACACCTTC

J gene: TRBJ1-1
D gene: TRBD1
V gene: TRBV19
clone size: -
CDR3 protein: CAVIPNQGGTEAFF
CDR3 DNA: TGTGCGGTAATCCCCAACCAGGGGGGGACTGAAGCTTTCTTT

J gene: TRBJ1-5
D gene: -
V gene: TRBV7-9
clone size: -
CDR3 protein: CASRYGGQPQHF
CDR3 DNA: TGTGCCAGCAGGTACGGAGGTCAGCCCCAGCATTTT

J gene: TRBJ1-4
D gene: TRBD1
V gene: TRBV5-4
clone size: -
CDR3 protein: CASSLDRGRRFF
CDR3 DNA: TGTGCCAGCAGCTTAGACAGGGGGCGACGGTTTTTT

J gene: TRBJ2-7
D gene: -
V gene: TRBV18
clone size: -
CDR3 protein: CASSPRNGPEQYF
CDR3 DNA: TGTGCCAGCTCACCTAGGAACGGACCCGAGCAGTACTTC

J gene: TRBJ2-2
D gene: -
V gene: TRBV5-1
clone size: once
CDR3 protein: CASSLERLANTGELFF
CDR3 DNA: TGCGCCAGCAGCTTGGAGAGACTGGCGAACACCGGGGAGCTGTTTTTT

J gene: TRBJ2-3
D gene: -
V gene: TRBV19
clone size: -
CDR3 protein: CASSGGRPNTDTQYF
CDR3 DNA: TGTGCCAGTAGTGGGGGCAGGCCCAACACAGATACGCAGTATTTT

J gene: TRBJ1-2
D gene: -
V gene: TRBV5-1
clone size: -
CDR3 protein: CASSSPNSYGYTF
CDR3 DNA: TGCGCCAGCAGCTCACCAAACTCCTATGGCTACACCTTC

J gene: TRBJ2-2
D gene: -
V gene: TRBV7-9
clone size: once
CDR3 protein: CASSLEGGTGELFF
CDR3 DNA: TGTGCCAGCAGCTTAGAGGGGGGGACCGGGGAGCTGTTTTTT

J gene: TRBJ1-5
D gene: TRBD1
V gene: TRBV7-2
clone size: -
CDR3 protein: CASSLTGTDQPQHF
CDR3 DNA: TGTGCCAGCAGCTTGACAGGGACTGATCAGCCCCAGCATTTT

J gene: TRBJ1-1
D gene: -
V gene: TRBV5-1
clone size: -
CDR3 protein: CASLRIPDTEAFF
CDR3 DNA: TGCGCCAGCCTTCGAATCCCGGACACTGAAGCTTTCTTT

J gene: TRBJ2-1
D gene: TRBD2
V gene: TRBV4-3
clone size: -
CDR3 protein: CASSQDVGRGGYNEQFF
CDR3 DNA: TGCGCCAGCAGCCAAGATGTAGGGCGGGGGGGCTACAATGAGCAGTTCTTC